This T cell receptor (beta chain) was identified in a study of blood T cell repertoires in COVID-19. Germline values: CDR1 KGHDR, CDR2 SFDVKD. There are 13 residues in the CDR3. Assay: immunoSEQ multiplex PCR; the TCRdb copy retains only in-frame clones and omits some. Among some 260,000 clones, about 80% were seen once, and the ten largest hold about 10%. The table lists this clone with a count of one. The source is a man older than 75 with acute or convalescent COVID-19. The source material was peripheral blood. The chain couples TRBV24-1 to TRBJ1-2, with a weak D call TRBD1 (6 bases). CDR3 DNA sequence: TGTGACACACGGGACACTACTAACTATGGCTACACCTTC. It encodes CDTRDTTNYGYTF.